These 29 T cell receptor beta chains originate from one sample sequenced in a study of regulatory T cells in long-lasting Graves disease. Assembly of TCR beta libraries relied on iRepertoire HTBI primers together with Arm-PCR of CDR3 regions. TCRdb fed the multiplex PCR reads into MiXCR, producing one record per CDR3 protein. The profile shows 450,000 or so distinct CDR3 sequences, 20% of them singletons. Sample time point: persistent/refractory GD, antithyroid drugs over 5 years with positive TRAb. The TCR library was made from RNA extracted from PBMCs. The sample consisted of peripheral blood mononuclear cells (PBMCs), taken when the disease was refractory, from a patient treated with antithyroid drugs. The receptors stem from a female donor with Graves disease.

This clonotype was observed a few times. The V call is TRBV19, the J call TRBJ1-5; D is possibly TRBD1 (6 bases). The CDR3 runs to 10 residues. Trimming pared 6 bases from V and 11 bases from J, leaving 8 bases between. Germline values: CDR1 LNHDA, CDR2 SQIVND (reference sequence). Written as DNA, the CDR3 is TGTGCCAGTAGGGGGGCCACCCAGCATTTT. It codes for CASRGATQHF.

The chain couples TRBV20-1 to TRBJ2-7; D gene unclear. The CDR3 has 13 residues. V dropped 5 bases and J dropped 1 base, with 12 bases sitting between them. The germline V gene encodes CDR1 DFQATT and CDR2 SNEGSKA (reference sequence). The CDR3 coding sequence is TGCAGTGCTCCGCACAAGCCGTCCTACGAGCAGTACTTC. This translates into CSAPHKPSYEQYF.

This clonotype was seen a handful of times. The genes are TRBV25-1 and TRBJ2-5; tentatively, D is TRBD1 (6 bases). Trimming shortened V by 7 bases and J by 5 bases, and 14 bases separated the two germline ends. The CDR3 is 13 amino acids. The V gene's germline CDR1 is MGHDK and CDR2 SYGVNS. CDR3 sequence (DNA): TGTGCCAGCAAAGACAGGCTGAGGGAGACCCAGTACTTC. Amino acids: CASKDRLRETQYF.

This clonotype has a handful of counts. The CDR3 nucleotides are TGTGCCAGCAGCCCGACAGTCCTTGCTAACTATGGCTACACCTTC. Translated, it gives CASSPTVLANYGYTF. The chain uses TRBV14 and TRBJ1-2; D perhaps matches TRBD1 (5 bases). V lost 4 bases and J 0 bases, leaving 12 bases between the germline ends. CDR1 is SGHDN and CDR2 is FVKESK in the germline V gene. This CDR3 has 15 residues.

This clonotype was seen ten or more times. This sequence joins TRBV28 and TRBJ2-7, with a tentative D call TRBD2 (6 bases). V was trimmed by 10 bases and J by 4 bases, leaving 14 bases between them. From germline, CDR1 is MDHEN and CDR2 SYDVKM. The CDR3 length is 12 residues. The CDR3, as DNA: TGTGCCACGGGTGGGAGGAGTTACGAGCAGTACTTC. It is translated as CATGGRSYEQYF.

The rearrangement links TRBV30 to TRBJ2-5; no firm D call. This CDR3 is built from 12 residues. The V and J ends lost 0 bases and 0 bases respectively, with 2 bases between them. Germline CDR1 and CDR2: GTSNPN and SVGIG (reference sequence). The CDR3 here is CAWSVNQETQYF. CDR3 DNA: TGTGCCTGGAGTGTGAACCAAGAGACCCAGTACTTC.

This clonotype showed up many times. The chain is built from TRBV20-1 and TRBJ2-7; tentatively, D is TRBD2 (6 bases). There are 15 residues in the CDR3. The germline V gene has CDR1 DFQATT and CDR2 SNEGSKA (reference sequence). Trimming cost V 3 bases and J 0 bases, with 15 bases left between them. The CDR3 coding sequence is TGCAGTGCTAGGGAGACTAGTGCGGGCTCCTACGAGCAGTACTTC. It specifies CSARETSAGSYEQYF.

The chain is built from TRBV27 and TRBJ2-1, with 7 nucleotides matching TRBD1. The V and J ends lost 4 bases and 4 bases, in that order; junction bases with no gene match: 7. From germline, CDR1 is MNHEY and CDR2 SMNVEV (reference sequence). CDR3 length: 15 amino acids. The DNA of the CDR3 is TGTGCCAGCAGTTCTATGGGGACAGTTTACAATGAGCAGTTCTTC. Residues: CASSSMGTVYNEQFF.

Note on this clonotype: A much larger clone lies a single base off, so this may be a read error. CDR3 in DNA: TGTGCCAGCACCGGGAGCTACTACGAGCAGTACTTC. The encoded protein is CASTGSYYEQYF. The chain is built from TRBV6-1 and TRBJ2-7; tentative D call: TRBD2 (6 bases). The V end lost 7 bases, the J end lost 3 bases, and 10 bases lay between the germline ends. This CDR3 comprises 12 residues. CDR1 and CDR2 (germline): MNHNS, SASEGT.

This clonotype was found a few times. The rearrangement joins TRBV12-3 or TRBV12-4 to TRBJ2-5, with TRBD2 as a possible D gene (5 bases). This CDR3 spans 15 amino acids. The DNA of the CDR3 is TGTACCACCAGTTTAGCTGGACTGACCCAAGAGACCCAGTACTTC. Protein: CTTSLAGLTQETQYF.

This clonotype was recorded at least ten times. The chain recombines TRBV6-5 with TRBJ2-7, with D perhaps TRBD1 (7 bases). Trimming took off 2 bases at V and 4 bases at J, with 12 bases between the two ends. The germline CDR1 and CDR2 sequences are MNHEY and SVGAGI. The CDR3 is 14 residues long. The CDR3 DNA reads as TGTGCCAGCAGTTACGGCAGGGGGGTGTACGAGCAGTACTTC. Its protein is CASSYGRGVYEQYF.

This chain joins TRBV29-1 and TRBJ2-7, with TRBD1 as a possible D gene (6 bases). V was clipped by 3 bases and J by 0 bases, with 12 bases between them. The CDR3 has 14 amino acids. Germline V gene sequence: CDR1 SQVTM, CDR2 ANQGSEA. The CDR3 here is CSVDSGDNSYEQYF. DNA for the CDR3: TGCAGCGTTGATTCAGGGGACAACTCCTACGAGCAGTACTTC.

This clonotype was counted many times. The gene calls are TRBV11-1 and TRBJ2-7; D may match TRBD1 or TRBD2 (6 bases each). V lost 3 bases to trimming and J lost 3 bases, with 12 bases between them. The CDR3 runs to 14 residues. The germline gives CDR1 SGHAT, CDR2 FQDESV (reference sequence). The CDR3 spells CASSFGGGGYEQYF. As DNA, the CDR3 is TGTGCCAGCAGCTTCGGCGGAGGGGGCTACGAGCAGTACTTC. Filled out from reference TRBV11-1 and TRBJ2-7, the complete variable domain reads EAEVAQSPRYKITEKSQAVAFWCDPISGHATLYWYRQILGQGPELLVQFQDESVVDDSQLPKDRFSAERLKGVDSTLKIQPAELGDSAMYLCASSFGGGGYEQYFGPGTRLTVT.

The chain uses TRBV11-2 and TRBJ2-2; a weak D match, TRBD2 (5 bases). V lost 2 bases, J lost 8 bases, and 9 bases lay in between. This CDR3 is built from 13 residues. Germline V lookup: CDR1 SGHAT, CDR2 FQNNGV. The CDR3 is CASSLWRAGELFF. In DNA form, the CDR3 reads TGTGCCAGCAGCTTATGGCGGGCAGGGGAGCTGTTTTTT.

The chain links TRBV5-8 to TRBJ1-6; D is undetermined. The germline CDR1 and CDR2 sequences are SGHTS and YDEGEE. The CDR3 has 12 residues. V was pared by 5 bases and J by 7 bases, with 7 bases between. The CDR3 region has the DNA TGTGCCAGCAGTTGGGTAAATTCACCCCTCCACTTT. Its translation: CASSWVNSPLHF.

This clonotype has ten or more counts. The genes are TRBV7-2 and TRBJ2-5; 7 positions match TRBD1. This CDR3 has 16 residues. Per the germline V gene, CDR1 is SGHTA and CDR2 is FQGNSA. Trimming took 6 bases from V and 0 from J; bases not matched to a gene: 10. The CDR3 coding sequence is TGTGCCAGCAGACCCATGGGACAGCCGTACCAAGAGACCCAGTACTTC. This sequence encodes CASRPMGQPYQETQYF. The full variable domain, in which reference TRBV7-2 and TRBJ2-5 provide the parts outside the CDR3, is GAGVSQSPSNKVTEKGKDVELRCDPISGHTALYWYRQSLGQGLEFLIYFQGNSAPDKSGLPSDRFSAERTGGSVSTLTIQRTQQEDSAVYLCASRPMGQPYQETQYFGPGTRLLVL.

The V call is TRBV7-9, the J call TRBJ2-1; 8 nucleotides line up with TRBD2. V dropped 7 bases and J dropped 7; count of bases not matched to a gene: 9. CDR1 and CDR2 from the germline V gene are SEHNR and FQNEAQ (reference sequence). The CDR3 has 14 amino acids. CDR3 loop: CASNGAGAWNEQFF. CDR3 coding DNA: TGTGCCAGCAATGGAGCGGGAGCTTGGAATGAGCAGTTCTTC.

This clonotype was seen many times. The chain couples TRBV20-1 to TRBJ1-2; D remains unclear. The ends were cut back, 4 bases at V and 4 bases at J, with 4 bases in the middle. Germline CDR1 DFQATT, CDR2 SNEGSKA (reference sequence). CDR3 length equals 10 residues. CDR3 sequence (DNA): TGCAGTGCTAACCGCTATGGCTACACCTTC. Its protein is CSANRYGYTF.

This clonotype was seen many times. The rearrangement links TRBV28 to TRBJ1-1; no clear D. Germline V gene lookup returns CDR1 MDHEN and CDR2 SYDVKM. This CDR3 is 13 amino acids long. Trimming cost V 7 bases and J 11 bases, with 20 bases left between them. CDR3 DNA sequence: TGTGCCAGCAACACACTGGGCGCTTCGCGGGCTTTCTTT. Translated, it gives CASNTLGASRAFF.

Ten or more counts support this clonotype. The chain joins TRBV6-1 to TRBJ1-1, with D perhaps matching TRBD1 (5 bases). V lost 6 bases and J 3 bases, leaving 11 bases between the germline ends. The CDR3 totals 13 residues. Germline V lookup: CDR1 MNHNS, CDR2 SASEGT. The CDR3: CASRSTGDTEAFF. CDR3 nucleotide sequence: TGTGCCAGCAGGTCTACAGGAGACACTGAAGCTTTCTTT.

This clonotype has a handful of counts. The rearrangement links TRBV10-3 to TRBJ2-1; D ambiguous. The CDR3 has 12 residues. V was clipped by 7 bases and J by 2 bases, with 6 bases between them. Germline V lookup: CDR1 ENHRY, CDR2 SYGVKD. CDR3 DNA: TGTGCCATCAAGGACGCCTACAATGAGCAGTTCTTC. Amino acids: CAIKDAYNEQFF.

The CDR3 reads CASSQADRGSGETQYF. In DNA, the CDR3 is TGCGCCAGCAGCCAAGCGGACAGGGGAAGTGGAGAGACCCAGTACTTC. The chain carries TRBV4-1 and TRBJ2-5, with TRBD1 matching over 9 bases. The CDR3 has 16 amino acids. Germline CDR1 and CDR2: MGHRA and YSYEKL. Unmatched junction bases numbered 7, after V lost 1 base and J lost 4 bases.

This clonotype occurred a few times. The rearrangement links TRBV10-1 to TRBJ2-7, with 12 bases aligning to TRBD2. The J segment lost 6 bases and the V segment lost 3 bases, leaving 6 bases of the junction unmatched. Per the germline V gene, CDR1 is WNHNN and CDR2 is SYGVQD (reference sequence). The CDR3 contains 15 residues. Written as DNA, the CDR3 is TGCGCCAGCAGTGACGGGCTAGCGGGAGGGCTCGAGCAGTACTTC. Its protein product is CASSDGLAGGLEQYF.

The genes are TRBV5-1 and TRBJ2-5; D not certain. Trimming shortened V by 0 bases and J by 5 bases, and 17 bases separated the two germline ends. This CDR3 has 16 amino acids. The V gene's germline CDR1 is SGHRS and CDR2 YFSETQ. Written as DNA, the CDR3 is TGCGCCAGCAGCTTGGACGGAGTCTACGGGCGGGAGACCCAGTACTTC. Encoded protein: CASSLDGVYGRETQYF.

This clonotype was seen repeatedly, ten times or more. The gene calls are TRBV2 and TRBJ1-2, with TRBD1 as a possible D gene (6 bases). V lost 5 bases and J lost 8, with 12 bases in between. CDR1 and CDR2 from the germline V gene are SNHLY and FYNNEI. This CDR3 has 12 residues. CDR3 amino acids: CASSTRQEGYTF. DNA of the CDR3: TGTGCCAGCAGTACTAGACAGGAGGGCTACACCTTC.

The chain has TRBV28 and TRBJ2-3; 7 bases map to TRBD1. The V and J ends lost 5 bases and 1 base, in that order; junction bases with no gene match: 18. Looked up from germline, CDR1 is MDHEN and CDR2 is SYDVKM. The CDR3 loop spans 19 amino acids. CDR3: CASSPNWGTVQRGTDTQYF. The CDR3 DNA sequence: TGTGCCAGCAGTCCTAATTGGGGGACAGTCCAAAGGGGCACAGATACGCAGTATTTT.

In its sample, this clonotype was seen many times. The chain carries TRBV28 and TRBJ2-4, with 8 bases that match TRBD1. V lost 1 base, J lost 8 bases, and 7 bases stayed unmatched. The CDR3 is 15 residues long. Germline V gives CDR1 MDHEN, CDR2 SYDVKM. CDR3 sequence reads: CASSLFGQGAHIQYF. In DNA form, the CDR3 reads TGTGCCAGCAGTTTATTTGGACAGGGTGCACACATTCAGTACTTC.

V gene TRBV7-9 combines with J gene TRBJ2-2; 7 bases are shared with TRBD1. Germline CDR1 reads SEHNR; CDR2 reads FQNEAQ (reference sequence). The V gene end was trimmed by 5 bases and the J gene end by 3 bases; junction bases not matched to a gene: 6. The CDR3 is made up of 15 amino acids. The CDR3 nucleotides read TGTGCCAGCAGCCACAGGGACAGTTACACCGGGGAGCTGTTTTTT. As protein: CASSHRDSYTGELFF.

In regard to this clonotype: With a much larger clone just one base away, this may be a read error. This rearrangement joins TRBV25-1 to TRBJ1-4, with TRBD1 identical over 10 bases. This CDR3 has 13 residues. The germline gives CDR1 MGHDK, CDR2 SYGVNS. The CDR3 loop is CPSSGTGVEKLFF. The CDR3, as DNA: TGTCCCAGCAGCGGGACAGGGGTTGAAAAACTGTTTTTT.